The clone carrying this TCR beta chain occurred many times. The sample originates from a study of CD8 T cells in ankylosing spondylitis. The CDR3 is 15 residues long. Trimming at V came to 6 bases and at J to 3 bases, leaving 8 bases not matched to a gene. Germline values: CDR1 SGDLS, CDR2 YYNGEE. Each CDR3 protein is one row after TCRdb ran MiXCR on the 5' RACE reads. Here the sample spans 200,000 or so distinct CDR3 sequences, roughly 18% being singletons. Material for sequencing was blood, either unsorted or a sorted T cell fraction (not recorded which). The rearrangement joins TRBV9 to TRBJ1-5, with 8 bases matching TRBD1. The TCR comes from a male donor aged 10-35 years with ankylosing spondylitis or in good health (not recorded which). CDR3 in DNA: TGTGCCAGCAACCCGACAGGGGCCAACAATCAGCCCCAGCATTTT. Translating gives CASNPTGANNQPQHF. Based on the CDR3 plus reference TRBV9 and TRBJ1-5, the full variable domain is DSGVTQTPKHLITATGQRVTLRCSPRSGDLSVYWYQQSLDQGLQFLIQYYNGEERAKGNILERFSAQQFPDLHSELNLSSLELGDSALYFCASNPTGANNQPQHFGDGTRLSIL.